This T cell receptor beta chain was profiled in a study of blood T cell repertoires in COVID-19. Across the study: Acute and convalescent COVID-19 samples came from the United States, Italy and Spain. T cells, B-cell-depleted T cells, or PBMCs provided the cDNA or gDNA that served as material.

How the authors handled the data: It was from reference gene primer amplification that nucleated cell counts were estimated. Sequencing used immunoSEQ multiplex PCR; TCRdb keeps in-frame clones, though not all of them. The V and J calls and clone size come from that table; D and trimming were worked out from the DNA. The table lists about 170,000 clones, over 70% of them singletons, with 2.5% to 3.5% in the top ten. Trimming at V came to 1 base and at J to 9 bases, leaving 9 bases not matched to a gene. CDR1 is MNHEY and CDR2 is SMNVEV in the germline V gene (reference sequence). This CDR3 comprises 16 residues.

This receptor was taken from an older woman with acute or convalescent COVID-19. The chain is built from TRBV27 and TRBJ2-2; 9 bases align to TRBD2. The sequenced material came from peripheral blood. The chain's CDR3 is CASSLFGGGAPWELFF. CDR3 bases: TGTGCCAGCAGTTTATTCGGCGGGGGGGCCCCCTGGGAGCTGTTTTTT.